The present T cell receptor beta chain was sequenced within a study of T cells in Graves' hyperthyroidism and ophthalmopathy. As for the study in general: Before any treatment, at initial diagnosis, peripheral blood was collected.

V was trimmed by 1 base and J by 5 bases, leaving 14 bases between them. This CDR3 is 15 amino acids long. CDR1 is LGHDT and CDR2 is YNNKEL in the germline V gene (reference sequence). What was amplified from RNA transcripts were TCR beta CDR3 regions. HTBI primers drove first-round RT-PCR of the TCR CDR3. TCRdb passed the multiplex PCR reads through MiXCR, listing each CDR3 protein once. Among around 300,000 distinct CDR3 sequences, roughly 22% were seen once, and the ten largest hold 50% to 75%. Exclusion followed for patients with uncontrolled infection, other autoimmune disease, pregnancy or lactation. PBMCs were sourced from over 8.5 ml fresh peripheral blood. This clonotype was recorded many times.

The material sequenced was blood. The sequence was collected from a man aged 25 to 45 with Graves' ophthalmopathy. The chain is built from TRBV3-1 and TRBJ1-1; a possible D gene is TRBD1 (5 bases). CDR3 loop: CASSQGFGGGTEAFF. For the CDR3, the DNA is TGTGCCAGCAGCCAAGGGTTTGGGGGAGGAACTGAAGCTTTCTTT.